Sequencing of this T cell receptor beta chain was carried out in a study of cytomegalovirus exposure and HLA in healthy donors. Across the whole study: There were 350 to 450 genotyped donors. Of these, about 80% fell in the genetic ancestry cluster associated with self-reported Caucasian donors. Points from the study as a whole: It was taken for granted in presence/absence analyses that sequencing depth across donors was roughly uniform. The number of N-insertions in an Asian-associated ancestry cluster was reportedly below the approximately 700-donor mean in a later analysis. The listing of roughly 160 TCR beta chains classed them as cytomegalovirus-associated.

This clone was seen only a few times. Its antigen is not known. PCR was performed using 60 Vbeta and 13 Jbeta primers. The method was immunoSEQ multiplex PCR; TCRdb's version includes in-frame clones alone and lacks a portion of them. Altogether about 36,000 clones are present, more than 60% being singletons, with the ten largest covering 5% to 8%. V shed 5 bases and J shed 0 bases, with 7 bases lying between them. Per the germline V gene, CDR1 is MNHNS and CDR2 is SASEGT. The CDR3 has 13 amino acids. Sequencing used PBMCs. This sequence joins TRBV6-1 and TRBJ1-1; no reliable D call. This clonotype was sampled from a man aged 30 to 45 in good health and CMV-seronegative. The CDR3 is CASSSNLNTEAFF. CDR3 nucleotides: TGTGCCAGCAGTTCTAATCTGAACACTGAAGCTTTCTTT.